The 30 T cell receptor beta chains listed next were all sequenced from one sample in a study of T cells in women clearing cervical HPV infection. The repertoire was sequenced with immunoSEQ multiplex PCR; TCRdb's copy has only in-frame clones and lacks some. The sample spans 40,000 or so clones; the ten largest clones claim 5.8%. Sequences were obtained from blood buffy coat. The receptors stem from a woman between 18 and 70 years old with a cervical HPV16 infection that either progressed to CIN3+ or cleared (not recorded which).

As to this clone: The observed sequence ends 3 residues before the CDR3 terminus, with the missing tail filled in from the germline J gene. J is TRBJ1-6 and V is TRBV20-1; a possible D gene is TRBD1 (6 bases). This CDR3 is built from 13 residues. The V gene lost 6 bases and the J gene lost 8 bases, with 14 bases spanning the gap. Germline V CDR1 and CDR2: DFQATT, SNEGSKA (reference sequence). CDR3 sequence: CSAPGGGDSPLHF. CDR3 DNA (partial): TGCAGTGCCCCCGGCGGGGGCGATTCACCC.

Comments on this clone: Coverage ceases 3 residues before the CDR3 finishes, and the germline J gene fills in the end. The chain links TRBV28 to TRBJ2-1; 10 nucleotides line up with TRBD1. CDR1 is MDHEN and CDR2 is SYDVKM in the germline V gene. The CDR3 is 15 residues long. The trim removed 5 bases at V and 4 bases at J, leaving 5 bases unmatched. The CDR3 loop reads CASSTGQGGYNEQFF. The sequenced part of the CDR3 DNA is TGTGCCAGCAGTACCGGACAGGGGGGTTACAATGAG. The full variable domain, rest sourced from reference TRBV28 and TRBJ2-1, is DVKVTQSSRYLVKRTGEKVFLECVQDMDHENMFWYRQDPGLGLRLIYFSYDVKMKEKGDIPEGYSVSREKKERFSLILESASTNQTSMYLCASSTGQGGYNEQFFGPGTRLTVL.

A remark on this clone: The DNA ends 3 residues before the CDR3 does, and the rest of the CDR3 is filled in from the germline J gene. The V call is TRBV7-8, the J call TRBJ2-6; TRBD1 might be the D (5 bases). This CDR3 is 15 amino acids long. V lost 6 bases, J lost 0 bases, and 9 bases lay in between. Germline CDR1 SGHVS, CDR2 FQNEAQ. CDR3 protein: CASRKGDSGANVLTF. Partial CDR3 DNA: TGTGCCAGCAGAAAAGGGGACTCTGGGGCCAACGTC.

As for this clone: The read terminates 3 residues ahead of where the CDR3 ends, so the germline J gene completes it. The chain carries TRBV7-2 and TRBJ2-7; D is uncertain. This CDR3 contains 14 residues. Germline CDR1 SGHTA, CDR2 FQGNSA. The germline V and J ends were trimmed by 1 base and 2 bases, with 9 bases remaining between them. Partial CDR3 DNA: TGTGCCAGCAGCTTAGATAGTTCTCCCTACGAG. It codes for CASSLDSSPYE. The CDR3 as a whole reads CASSLDSSPYEQYF.

Concerning this clone itself: The sequence runs out 3 residues before the end of the CDR3; the remainder is reconstructed from the germline J gene. This sequence joins TRBV16 and TRBJ2-7, with D maybe TRBD2 (6 bases). The CDR3 extends over 14 amino acids. Germline-derived CDR1 and CDR2 are KGHSY and FQNENV. V was trimmed by 2 bases and J by 6 bases, leaving 14 bases between them. The CDR3 protein is CASSQTSGLGEQYF. The sequenced CDR3 bases are TGTGCCAGCAGCCAAACCTCGGGACTCGGCGAG.

On this clone: The read comes to an end 3 residues before the CDR3 does, leaving the germline J gene to fill in the end. The rearrangement uses TRBV28 and TRBJ2-1; possible D gene TRBD2, 5 bases. This CDR3 comprises 15 residues. Germline assignment: CDR1 MDHEN and CDR2 SYDVKM. V shed 1 base and J shed 9 bases, with 16 bases lying between them. CDR3 DNA, as far as it was read: TGTGCCAGCAGTTTATACCAGCGGCGTTTTGGTGAG. Encoded protein: CASSLYQRRFGE. The entire CDR3 is CASSLYQRRFGEQFF.

To note about this clone: A read error may account for a junction end that differs from germline. In the same sample, other DNA sequences code for this CDR3. The DNA read from the CDR3 is TGTGCCAGCAGCTCCTCCGGGACAGGGTCCACGATAAACTCTGGAAACACG. This encodes CASSSSGTGSTINSGNT. The whole CDR3 is CASSSSGTGSTINSGNTIYF. The V and J genes are TRBV7-1 and TRBJ1-3, with TRBD1 matching over 9 bases. The CDR3 end is not reached by the read, which stops 3 residues before it; the germline J gene fills it in. TRBV7-1 is annotated as an ORF whose role is uncertain. The CDR3 contains 20 residues.

Comment on this clone: The CDR3 end lies 3 residues beyond the end of the read and is filled in from the germline J gene. V gene TRBV6-1 combines with J gene TRBJ2-5, with D possibly being TRBD1 (6 bases). Trimming pared 4 bases from V and 7 bases from J, leaving 19 bases between. This CDR3 comprises 15 residues. Germline assignment: CDR1 MNHNS and CDR2 SASEGT. The CDR3 DNA, read in part, is TGTGCCAGCAGTGGACGGACAGTCCCTAGTGGGACC. It is translated as CASSGRTVPSGT. The entire CDR3 sequence reads CASSGRTVPSGTQYF.

The CDR3 is CASSSGQGKYYGYTF. The sequenced CDR3 bases are TGTGCCAGCAGCTCGGGACAGGGAAAGTACTATGGC. The chain is built from TRBV7-9 and TRBJ1-2; 9 bases are shared with TRBD1. The CDR3 end is not reached by the read, which stops 3 residues before it; the germline J gene fills it in. Germline CDR1 is SEHNR and CDR2 is FQNEAQ (reference sequence). CDR3 length: 15 residues. V dropped 4 bases and J dropped 3; count of bases not matched to a gene: 6.

With regard to this clone: The CDR3 extends 3 residues past the end of the read, so its final part is completed from the germline J gene. The gene calls are TRBV18 and TRBJ1-2, with TRBD1 matching 7 bases. This CDR3 has 13 amino acids. In germline, CDR1 is KGHSH, CDR2 LQKENI. V lost 6 bases and J lost 4; bases outside the gene matches: 5. CDR3 sequence reads: CASSLRDSYGYTF. The covered CDR3 bases are TGTGCCAGCTCTCTCCGGGACAGCTATGGC.

As regards this clone: The CDR3 end falls 3 residues outside the read, so it is completed with the germline J gene. The chain carries TRBV5-6 and TRBJ2-2; D is possibly TRBD2 (5 bases). The V end was cut by 5 bases, the J end by 5 bases, with 7 bases between. In germline, CDR1 is SGHDT, CDR2 YYEEEE. CDR3 length: 12 amino acids. Incomplete CDR3 DNA: TGTGCCAGCAGTCGGGGAACCGGGGAG. Translation gives CASSRGTGE. The CDR3 reads in full as CASSRGTGELFF. Looking up the rest from reference TRBV5-6 and TRBJ2-2 gives the full variable domain: DAGVTQSPTHLIKTRGQQVTLRCSPKSGHDTVSWYQQALGQGPQFIFQYYEEEERQRGNFPDRFSGHQFPNYSSELNVNALLLGDSALYLCASSRGTGELFFGEGSRLTVL.

The chain's CDR3 is CASSPGGDLNQPQHF. The CDR3 DNA, read in part, is TGCGCCAGCAGCCCGGGGGGGGACCTTAATCAGCCC. The chain has TRBV5-1 and TRBJ1-5; D possibly corresponds to TRBD1 (5 bases). Read data end 3 residues before the CDR3 end; the end is taken from the germline J gene. With 4 bases removed from V and 4 bases from J, the gap between germline ends came to 15 bases. The germline gives CDR1 SGHRS, CDR2 YFSETQ. This CDR3 is 15 amino acids long.

As regards this clone: The read ends 3 residues shy of where the CDR3 ends; the end is completed using the germline J gene. The V and J genes are TRBV7-9 and TRBJ2-4, with TRBD1 matching over 9 bases. The CDR3 extends over 15 amino acids. CDR1 SEHNR and CDR2 FQNEAQ come from the germline V gene (reference sequence). The sequenced CDR3 bases are TGTGCCAGCAGCTTAGCCGGGACAGGGATTTATGGT. Protein product: CASSLAGTGIYG. The complete CDR3 reads CASSLAGTGIYGQYF.

Points on this clone: The read terminates 3 residues ahead of where the CDR3 ends, so the germline J gene completes it. V and J are TRBV30 and TRBJ1-5; 11 nucleotides match TRBD1. CDR1 and CDR2 (germline): GTSNPN, SVGIG (reference sequence). There are 15 residues in the CDR3. The V and J ends lost 1 base and 4 bases, in that order; junction bases with no gene match: 3. The CDR3 here is CAWSEGTGGNQPQHF. The covered CDR3 bases are TGTGCCTGGAGTGAAGGGACAGGGGGGAATCAGCCC.

A word on this clone: The observed sequence ends 3 residues before the CDR3 terminus, with the missing tail filled in from the germline J gene. The chain combines TRBV19 with TRBJ1-2; 7 bases fit TRBD1. This CDR3 contains 13 residues. CDR1 and CDR2 from the germline V gene are LNHDA and SQIVND (reference sequence). CDR3 loop: CASSIKGAGGYTF. The CDR3 bases that were read are TGTGCCAGTAGTATAAAGGGGGCAGGAGGC. The variable domain in full, completed from reference TRBV19 and TRBJ1-2, reads DGGITQSPKYLFRKEGQNVTLSCEQNLNHDAMYWYRQDPGQGLRLIYYSQIVNDFQKGDIAEGYSVSREKKESFPLTVTSAQKNPTAFYLCASSIKGAGGYTFGSGTRLTVV.

Details on this clone: The read terminates 3 residues before the CDR3 end, so the remaining end is supplied by the germline J gene. The chain joins TRBV4-2 to TRBJ2-1, with TRBD2 identical over 11 bases. Germline V gene lookup returns CDR1 LGHNA and CDR2 YNFKEQ. The CDR3 sequence is 20 residues long. Unmatched junction bases numbered 14, after V lost 4 bases and J lost 0 bases. CDR3 DNA, as far as it was read: TGTGCCAGCAGCCCTTCGGGGGGACTAGCGGACCTCAGCTCCTACAATGAG. It translates to CASSPSGGLADLSSYNE. The CDR3 reads in full as CASSPSGGLADLSSYNEQFF.

Worth noting for this clone: The CDR3 extends 3 residues past the end of the read, so its final part is completed from the germline J gene. The genes are TRBV29-1 and TRBJ2-7, with a tentative D call TRBD1 (6 bases). Germline V gene lookup returns CDR1 SQVTM and CDR2 ANQGSEA. The CDR3 loop spans 13 amino acids. The V end lost 2 bases, the J end lost 6 bases, and 14 bases lay between the germline ends. The DNA read from the CDR3 is TGCAGCGTTGAAATGACCGGGACACGCGAG. Its protein product is CSVEMTGTRE. The whole CDR3 is CSVEMTGTREQYF.

As for this clone: The read finishes 3 residues shy of the CDR3 end, and the germline J gene is used to complete it. The chain combines TRBV20-1 with TRBJ2-1, with TRBD2 identical over 8 bases. Germline loops: CDR1 DFQATT, CDR2 SNEGSKA (reference sequence). CDR3 length equals 15 residues. V was clipped by 6 bases and J by 1 base; unmatched bases: 8. The DNA read from the CDR3 is TGCAGTGCCGCGAGTCGGGAGGGGTCCTACAATGAG. This sequence encodes CSAASREGSYNE. The entire CDR3 is CSAASREGSYNEQFF.

A word on this clone: Sequencing ends 3 residues short of the CDR3 end; the germline J gene provides the rest. The J gene is TRBJ2-4, the V gene TRBV5-1; D is tentatively TRBD1 or TRBD2 (5 bases each). Germline CDR1 is SGHRS and CDR2 is YFSETQ. The CDR3 runs 14 residues. This chain's CDR3 is CASSLGAGRETQYF. The sequenced CDR3 bases are TGCGCCAGCAGCTTGGGGGCAGGGAGAGAGACT.

A word on this clone: The read gets to within 3 residues of the CDR3 end, and the germline J gene fills in the rest. V and J are TRBV6-2 or TRBV6-3 and TRBJ2-1; D perhaps matches TRBD2 (5 bases). The V end was cut by 3 bases, the J end by 8 bases, with 17 bases between. Germline CDR1 reads MNHEY; CDR2 reads SVGEGT. This CDR3 is built from 15 residues. CDR3 in amino acids: CASSYRDYLADEQFF. The covered CDR3 bases are TGTGCCAGCAGTTATCGTGACTACCTCGCCGATGAG.

In the case of this clone: The CDR3 end falls 3 residues outside the read, so it is completed with the germline J gene. The chain uses TRBV18 and TRBJ1-1, with a possible D match to TRBD1 (5 bases). The V and J ends lost 1 base and 3 bases respectively, with 9 bases between them. Per the germline V gene, CDR1 is KGHSH and CDR2 is LQKENI. This CDR3 is 14 amino acids long. The covered CDR3 bases are TGTGCCAGCTCACCACGCGACAGAGACACTGAA. Translating gives CASSPRDRDTE. The CDR3 as a whole reads CASSPRDRDTEAFF.

The CDR3 here is CASSHLPRPGGQYF. The DNA read from the CDR3 is TGTGCCAGCAGCCACCTCCCCCGACCGGGGGGT. The V call is TRBV7-2, the J call TRBJ2-4; TRBD2 matches 7 bases. The observed sequence ends 3 residues before the CDR3 terminus, with the missing tail filled in from the germline J gene. There are 14 residues in the CDR3. Germline CDR1 is SGHTA and CDR2 is FQGNSA.

As to this clone: The read is 3 residues too short to cover the CDR3 end, so that end is filled in from the germline J gene. The chain links TRBV12-3 or TRBV12-4 to TRBJ2-1, with 9 positions matching TRBD2. With 3 bases clipped from V and 8 bases from J, the junction kept 8 bases outside the gene matches. The CDR3 contains 15 residues. This CDR3 is CASSFPAGGIHEQFF. The part of the CDR3 DNA that was read is TGTGCCAGCAGTTTTCCAGCGGGAGGCATCCATGAG.

Concerning this clone itself: The read comes to an end 3 residues before the CDR3 does, leaving the germline J gene to fill in the end. The chain joins TRBV2 to TRBJ2-2; 7 positions agree with TRBD1. This CDR3 spans 13 amino acids. Germline CDR1 SNHLY, CDR2 FYNNEI. CDR3 DNA (partial): TGTGCCAGCAGTGCTCGGGACAGTGAAAAG. Translation: CASSARDSEK. The complete CDR3 protein is CASSARDSEKLFF.

Note on this clone: The CDR3 is cut off 3 residues early in the read; its end comes from the germline J gene. The chain has TRBV20-1 and TRBJ2-3, with a tentative D call TRBD2 (5 bases). Germline CDR1 is DFQATT and CDR2 is SNEGSKA (reference sequence). CDR3 size: 11 residues. This CDR3 is CSAKGQRTQYF. The CDR3 bases that were read are TGCAGTGCTAAAGGCCAGCGGACG.

With regard to this clone: The read finishes 3 residues shy of the CDR3 end, and the germline J gene is used to complete it. The gene calls are TRBV5-4 and TRBJ1-5; unclear D gene. Germline assignment: CDR1 SGHNT and CDR2 YYREEE (reference sequence). V was pared by 0 bases and J by 9 bases, with 10 bases between. The CDR3 loop spans 13 amino acids. The CDR3 sequence: CASSLGIAGPQHF. CDR3 DNA (partial): TGTGCCAGCAGCTTGGGTATCGCGGGGCCC.

Regarding this clone: The read ends 3 residues before the CDR3 terminus; that terminus is restored from the germline J gene. The J gene is TRBJ2-3, the V gene TRBV18, with D possibly TRBD1 on 6 matching bases. Germline loops: CDR1 KGHSH, CDR2 LQKENI. This CDR3 has 15 residues. CDR3 sequence reads: CASSPSTGSGETQYF. Partial CDR3 DNA: TGTGCCAGCTCACCATCCACAGGGAGTGGGGAGACG.

Remarks on this clone: The CDR3 end lies 3 residues beyond the end of the read and is filled in from the germline J gene. The V call is TRBV19, the J call TRBJ2-6; D is unresolved. V gave up 5 bases and J gave up 0 bases, with 5 bases separating them. Germline values: CDR1 LNHDA, CDR2 SQIVND (reference sequence). This CDR3 is 14 amino acids long. The sequenced part of the CDR3 DNA is TGTGCCAGTAGTGGGCTCTCTGGGGCCAACGTC. As protein: CASSGLSGANV. The whole CDR3 protein reads CASSGLSGANVLTF.

As concerns this clone: The CDR3 end is not reached by the read, which stops 3 residues before it; the germline J gene fills it in. The V call is TRBV19, the J call TRBJ2-4; no clear D. Germline CDR1 reads LNHDA; CDR2 reads SQIVND (reference sequence). CDR3 length: 13 amino acids. CDR3 DNA, as far as it was read: TGTGCCAGTAGTATCCAAGGGTCCGATGGT. Translation gives CASSIQGSDG. The full CDR3 is CASSIQGSDGQYF.

A note on this clone: Read coverage stops 3 residues before the CDR3 terminus; the germline J gene supplies the remainder. The genes are TRBV7-9 and TRBJ2-3; D might be TRBD2 (5 bases). CDR3 size: 12 residues. The germline V gene has CDR1 SEHNR and CDR2 FQNEAQ (reference sequence). The covered CDR3 bases are TGTGCCAGCAGCTTAGGGACTCAGCCG. This sequence encodes CASSLGTQP. From start to end, the CDR3 is CASSLGTQPQYF.